This T cell receptor beta chain was recorded in a study of blood T cell repertoires in COVID-19. Study context: Researchers got acute and convalescent COVID-19 samples from the United States, Italy and Spain.

Repertoires were generated with immunoSEQ multiplex PCR, while TCRdb's copy carries only in-frame clones and drops some. This sample has approximately 350,000 clones, with about four fifths found just once. Assignments of participants to cohorts depended upon their own reported clinical history. Cohort 3 donors counted as recovered after two negative PCRs, clearance, or resolved symptoms. Trimming cost V 3 bases and J 4 bases; bases outside gene matches: 4. The CDR3 runs to 14 residues. Germline loops: CDR1 LNHDA, CDR2 SQIVND (reference sequence). The TCR was taken from a woman between 50 and 59 years old who had recovered from COVID-19. The chain joins TRBV19 to TRBJ1-2; the match to TRBD1 covers 8 bases. Sequences were obtained from PBMCs or T cells enriched from blood (not recorded which). CDR3 sequence reads: CASSIGDRTYGYTF. CDR3 nucleotides: TGTGCCAGTAGTATTGGGGACAGGACCTATGGCTACACCTTC.